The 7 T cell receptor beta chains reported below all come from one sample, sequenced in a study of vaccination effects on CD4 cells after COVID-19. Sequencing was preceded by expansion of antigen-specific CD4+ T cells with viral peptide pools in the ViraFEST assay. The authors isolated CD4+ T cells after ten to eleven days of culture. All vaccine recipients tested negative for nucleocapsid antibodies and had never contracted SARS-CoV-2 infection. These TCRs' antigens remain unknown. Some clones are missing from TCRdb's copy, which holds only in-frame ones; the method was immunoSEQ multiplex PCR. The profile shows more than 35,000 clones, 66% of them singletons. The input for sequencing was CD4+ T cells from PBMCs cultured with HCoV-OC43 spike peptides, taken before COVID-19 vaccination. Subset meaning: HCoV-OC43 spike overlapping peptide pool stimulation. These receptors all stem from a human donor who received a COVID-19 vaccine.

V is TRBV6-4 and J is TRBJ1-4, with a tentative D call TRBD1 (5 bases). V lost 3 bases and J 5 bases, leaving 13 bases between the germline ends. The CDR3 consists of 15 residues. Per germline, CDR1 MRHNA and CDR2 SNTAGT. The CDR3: CASSESGTGNEKLFF. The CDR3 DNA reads TGTGCCAGCAGTGAGTCGGGGACGGGGAATGAAAAACTGTTTTTT.

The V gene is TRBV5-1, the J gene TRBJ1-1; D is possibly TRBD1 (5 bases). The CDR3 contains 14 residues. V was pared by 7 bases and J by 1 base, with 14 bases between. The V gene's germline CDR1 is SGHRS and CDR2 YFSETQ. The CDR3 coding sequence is TGCGCCAGCGCCCCCGGGGCCTCGAACACTGAAGCTTTCTTT. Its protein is CASAPGASNTEAFF.

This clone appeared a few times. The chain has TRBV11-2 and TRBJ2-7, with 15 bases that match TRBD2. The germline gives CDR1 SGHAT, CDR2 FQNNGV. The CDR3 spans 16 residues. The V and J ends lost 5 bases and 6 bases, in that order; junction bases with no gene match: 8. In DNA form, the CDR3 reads TGTGCCAGCAGCCTTGGACTAGCGGGAGGGCTGGCCGAGCAGTACTTC. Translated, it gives CASSLGLAGGLAEQYF. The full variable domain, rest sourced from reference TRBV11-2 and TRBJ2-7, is EAGVAQSPRYKIIEKRQSVAFWCNPISGHATLYWYQQILGQGPKLLIQFQNNGVVDDSQLPKDRFSAERLKGVDSTLKIQPAKLEDSAVYLCASSLGLAGGLAEQYFGPGTRLTVT.

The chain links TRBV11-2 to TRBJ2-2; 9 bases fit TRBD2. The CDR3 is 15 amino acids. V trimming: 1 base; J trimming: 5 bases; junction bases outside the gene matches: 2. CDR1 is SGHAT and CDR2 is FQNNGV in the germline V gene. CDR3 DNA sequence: TGTGCCAGCAGCTTAGGCGGGAGGGCGACCGGGGAGCTGTTTTTT. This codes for CASSLGGRATGELFF. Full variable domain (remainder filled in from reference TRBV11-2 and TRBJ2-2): EAGVAQSPRYKIIEKRQSVAFWCNPISGHATLYWYQQILGQGPKLLIQFQNNGVVDDSQLPKDRFSAERLKGVDSTLKIQPAKLEDSAVYLCASSLGGRATGELFFGEGSRLTVL.

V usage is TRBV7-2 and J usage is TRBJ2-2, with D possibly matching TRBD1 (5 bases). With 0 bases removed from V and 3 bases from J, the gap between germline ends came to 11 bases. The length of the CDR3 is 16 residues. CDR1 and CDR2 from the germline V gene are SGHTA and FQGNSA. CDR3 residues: CASSLAQFRDTGELFF. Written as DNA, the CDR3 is TGTGCCAGCAGCTTAGCGCAATTCAGGGACACCGGGGAGCTGTTTTTT.

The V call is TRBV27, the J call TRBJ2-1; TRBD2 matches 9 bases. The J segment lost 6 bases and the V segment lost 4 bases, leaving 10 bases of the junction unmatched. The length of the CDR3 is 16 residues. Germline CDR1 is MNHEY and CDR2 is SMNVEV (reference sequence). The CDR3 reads CASSSGGTSPRNEQFF. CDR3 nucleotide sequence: TGTGCCAGCAGTTCCGGGGGGACTAGCCCACGCAATGAGCAGTTCTTC.

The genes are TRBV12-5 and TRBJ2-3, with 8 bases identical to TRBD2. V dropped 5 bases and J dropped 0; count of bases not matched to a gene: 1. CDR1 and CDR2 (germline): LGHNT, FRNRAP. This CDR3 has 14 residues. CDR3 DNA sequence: TGTGCTAGTGGTGGCGGGAGGAGCACAGATACGCAGTATTTT. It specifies CASGGGRSTDTQYF.